Sequencing of this T cell receptor beta chain was carried out in a study of T cell responses to AZD1222 COVID-19 vaccine. Study-level background: Doses given second, at about 4 or about 12 weeks, were pooled. Study conclusions and caveats: Reportedly, nearly half of unique spike TCRs recognized epitopes outside B.1.351/B.1.1.7 mutations.

The protocol was immunoSEQ multiplex PCR, while the TCRdb copy is restricted to in-frame clones and leaves out a portion. The table has about 130,000 clones, about 90% seen once. Germline V gene lookup returns CDR1 LNHNV and CDR2 YYDKDF (reference sequence). V dropped 5 bases and J dropped 7 bases, with 9 bases sitting between them. The CDR3 is made up of 12 amino acids. In the case of this clone: Its antigen remains unknown.

The sequences come from peripheral blood, collected on day 0 of AZD1222 vaccination. The clonotype comes from an adult in good health. The chain couples TRBV15 to TRBJ1-5; tentative D call: TRBD1 (5 bases). The CDR3 loop reads CATSGGAQPQHF. CDR3 DNA sequence: TGTGCCACCAGCGGAGGGGCCCAGCCCCAGCATTTT.